This entry lists 8 T cell receptor beta chains sequenced from one sample in a study of blood T cell repertoires in COVID-19. TCRdb's table, derived via immunoSEQ multiplex PCR, lists solely in-frame clones and lacks some. This table has roughly 91,000 clones, 65% to 85% appearing once. The sample taken for sequencing was peripheral blood. The source is a man aged 65 to 85 with active or convalescent COVID-19.

The chain has TRBV6-5 and TRBJ1-6, with a weak D call TRBD1 (6 bases). V lost 6 bases and J 5 bases, leaving 11 bases between the germline ends. In germline, CDR1 is MNHEY, CDR2 SVGAGI. This CDR3 contains 14 residues. CDR3 protein: CASSRTEHNSPLHF. The CDR3 coding sequence is TGTGCCAGCAGCCGGACAGAGCATAATTCACCCCTCCACTTT.

V gene TRBV2 combines with J gene TRBJ2-7; no clear D gene. The CDR3 runs 12 residues. V lost 8 bases to trimming and J lost 0 bases, with 8 bases between them. Germline V CDR1 and CDR2: SNHLY, FYNNEI. Here the CDR3 reads CASQQSSYEQYF. The CDR3 bases are TGTGCCAGCCAACAGAGCTCCTACGAGCAGTACTTC.

V usage is TRBV14 and J usage is TRBJ1-4; D ambiguous. Trimming stripped 3 bases from V and 0 bases from J, with 8 bases between. The germline V gene encodes CDR1 SGHDN and CDR2 FVKESK. The CDR3 consists of 15 residues. The CDR3, as DNA: TGTGCCAGCAGCCATCTATCCTCAACTAATGAAAAACTGTTTTTT. This gives the protein CASSHLSSTNEKLFF.

The V and J genes are TRBV5-8 and TRBJ2-5, with TRBD1 as a possible D gene (6 bases). The V gene lost 0 bases and the J gene lost 3 bases, with 12 bases spanning the gap. The CDR3 consists of 15 residues. The germline V gene encodes CDR1 SGHTS and CDR2 YDEGEE. CDR3 amino acids: CASSLVVQGKETQYF. As DNA, the CDR3 is TGTGCCAGCAGCTTGGTGGTCCAGGGGAAAGAGACCCAGTACTTC.

This clone was observed a single time. The chain links TRBV7-3 to TRBJ2-3; D is undetermined. CDR1 and CDR2 from the germline V gene are SGHTA and FQGTGA. The germline V and J ends were trimmed by 0 bases and 2 bases, with 12 bases remaining between them. The CDR3 sequence is 16 residues long. The CDR3 region has the DNA TGTGCCAGCAGCTTAACGCCCAATCCAGTCACAGATACGCAGTATTTT. As protein: CASSLTPNPVTDTQYF.

CDR3 region: CASSLAPGADGNTIYF. As DNA, the CDR3 is TGTGCCAGTAGCCTAGCGCCTGGGGCAGACGGAAACACCATATATTTT. This rearrangement joins TRBV19 to TRBJ1-3; a possible D gene is TRBD1 (5 bases). CDR1 and CDR2 (germline): LNHDA, SQIVND (reference sequence). The CDR3 totals 16 residues. Trimming cost V 6 bases and J 4 bases, with 19 bases left between them.

The chain is built from TRBV7-9 and TRBJ1-6; 10 bases fit TRBD1. Germline V lookup: CDR1 SEHNR, CDR2 FQNEAQ (reference sequence). There are 14 residues in the CDR3. V trimming: 4 bases; J trimming: 9 bases; junction bases outside the gene matches: 3. CDR3 coding DNA: TGTGCCAGCAGCTCGACAGGGGGCGGTTCACCCCTCCACTTT. Protein product: CASSSTGGGSPLHF. The whole variable domain, remainder taken from reference TRBV7-9 and TRBJ1-6, is DTGVSQNPRHKITKRGQNVTFRCDPISEHNRLYWYRQTLGQGPEFLTYFQNEAQLEKSRLLSDRFSAERPKGSFSTLEIQRTEQGDSAMYLCASSSTGGGSPLHFGNGTRLTVT.

The chain combines TRBV6-6 with TRBJ2-2; D call uncertain. This CDR3 comprises 12 residues. Trimming took 7 bases from V and 2 from J, leaving 5 bases between them. CDR1 MNHNY and CDR2 SVGAGI come from the germline V gene (reference sequence). Here the CDR3 DNA reads TGTGCCAGCACGAGAAACACCGGGGAGCTGTTTTTT. It codes for CASTRNTGELFF.